The clone carrying this T cell receptor (beta chain) was seen at least ten times. Prior to thyroid surgery, none of the patients had received any treatment. This record belongs to a study of metastatic and nonmetastatic thyroid tumors. MiXCR was used by TCRdb to re-call the PCR reads. The sample has about 40,000 clones, roughly 14% seen once. CDR3 length equals 11 residues. Trimming removed 7 bases from V and 8 bases from J, with 11 bases in between. The germline V gene encodes CDR1 DFQATT and CDR2 SNEGSKA (reference sequence). This clonotype was obtained from a female donor with papillary thyroid cancer or a benign thyroid nodule (not recorded which). Some clones in this sample may be carry-over from other donors' samples. The chain uses TRBV20-1 and TRBJ1-4; D unclear. Sequences were obtained from blood. The CDR3 DNA reads as TGCAGTGTTTCCTTGGGGGAAAAACTGTTTTTT. Protein product: CSVSLGEKLFF.